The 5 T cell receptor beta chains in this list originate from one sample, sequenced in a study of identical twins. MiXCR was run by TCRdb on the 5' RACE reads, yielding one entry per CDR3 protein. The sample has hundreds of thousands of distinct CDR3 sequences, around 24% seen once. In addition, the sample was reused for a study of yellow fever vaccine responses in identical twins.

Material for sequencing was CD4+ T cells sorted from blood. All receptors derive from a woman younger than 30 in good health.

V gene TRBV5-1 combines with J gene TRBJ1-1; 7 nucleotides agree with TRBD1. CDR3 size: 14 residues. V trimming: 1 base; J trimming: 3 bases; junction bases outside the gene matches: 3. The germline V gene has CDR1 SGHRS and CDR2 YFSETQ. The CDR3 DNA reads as TGCGCCAGCAGCTTGTTCAGGGGGGACACTGAAGCTTTCTTT. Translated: CASSLFRGDTEAFF.

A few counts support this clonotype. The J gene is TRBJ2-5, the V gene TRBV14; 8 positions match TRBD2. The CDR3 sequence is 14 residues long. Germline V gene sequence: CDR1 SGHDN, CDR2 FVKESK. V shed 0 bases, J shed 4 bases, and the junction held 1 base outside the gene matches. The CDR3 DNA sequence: TGTGCCAGCAGCCAAGATCGGGGGGGAGAGACCCAGTACTTC. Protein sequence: CASSQDRGGETQYF.

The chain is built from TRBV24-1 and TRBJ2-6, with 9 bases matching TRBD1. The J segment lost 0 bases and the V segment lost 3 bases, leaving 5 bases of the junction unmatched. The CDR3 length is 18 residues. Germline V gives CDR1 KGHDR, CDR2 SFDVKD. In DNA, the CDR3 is TGTGCCACCAGTGATCGGGGACAGGGAAACTCTGGGGCCAACGTCCTGACTTTC. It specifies CATSDRGQGNSGANVLTF.

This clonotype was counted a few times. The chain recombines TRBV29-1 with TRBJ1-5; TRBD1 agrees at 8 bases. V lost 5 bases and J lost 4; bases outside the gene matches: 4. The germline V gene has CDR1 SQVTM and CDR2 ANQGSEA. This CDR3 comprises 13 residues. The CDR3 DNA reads TGCAGCGTTCTGGACAGGGATAATCAGCCCCAGCATTTT. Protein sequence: CSVLDRDNQPQHF.

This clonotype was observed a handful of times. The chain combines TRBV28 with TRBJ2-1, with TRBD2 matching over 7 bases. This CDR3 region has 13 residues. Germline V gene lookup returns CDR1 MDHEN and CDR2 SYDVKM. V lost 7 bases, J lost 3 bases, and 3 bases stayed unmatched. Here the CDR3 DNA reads TGTGCCAGCAATCGGGACTACTACAATGAGCAGTTCTTC. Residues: CASNRDYYNEQFF.